Following are 27 T cell receptor beta chains from one sample sequenced in a study of TIL therapy for anti-PD-1-resistant metastatic lung cancer. Sequencing used immunoSEQ v3. Profiling relied on immunoSEQ multiplex PCR, and the TCRdb table lists in-frame clones only, not all of them. The repertoire includes about 59,000 clones, roughly 70% of them detected once, and 1.5% to 2% sits in the top ten. Sample time point: pre-treatment sample, taken before nivolumab and TIL therapy. This sample comprised blood, obtained at baseline. The receptors come from a person aged 25-80 years with non-small cell lung cancer.

The rearrangement uses TRBV7-9 and TRBJ2-1; perhaps TRBD1 as D (6 bases). Germline lookup yields CDR1 SEHNR and CDR2 FQNEAQ (reference sequence). V lost 5 bases and J lost 12, with 14 bases in between. The CDR3 is 12 residues long. CDR3: CASSKTGSAQFF. The CDR3 DNA is TGTGCCAGCAGCAAAACAGGGAGCGCGCAGTTCTTC.

The sample holds a few counts of this clone. Distinct nucleotide sequences in the sample also encode this CDR3. The chain recombines TRBV5-1 with TRBJ1-2; a weak D match, TRBD1 (5 bases). Trimming left V 4 bases short and J 4 bases short, with 8 bases between. The CDR3 contains 12 residues. The V gene's germline CDR1 is SGHRS and CDR2 YFSETQ. This chain's CDR3 is CASSQDSYGYTF. The CDR3 DNA follows: TGCGCCAGCAGCCAAGACAGCTATGGCTACACCTTC. Together with reference TRBV5-1 and TRBJ1-2, the CDR3 gives the full variable domain: KAGVTQTPRYLIKTRGQQVTLSCSPISGHRSVSWYQQTPGQGLQFLFEYFSETQRNKGNFPGRFSGRQFSNSRSEMNVSTLELGDSALYLCASSQDSYGYTFGSGTRLTVV.

The chain links TRBV19 to TRBJ2-1, with 9 bases fitting TRBD2. In germline, CDR1 is LNHDA, CDR2 SQIVND (reference sequence). V lost 5 bases, J lost 8 bases, and 4 bases stayed unmatched. The CDR3 consists of 13 residues. CDR3 amino acids: CASSGTSFDEQFF. The CDR3 coding sequence is TGTGCCAGTAGTGGGACTAGCTTCGATGAGCAGTTCTTC.

This clone was seen a handful of times. V usage is TRBV5-1 and J usage is TRBJ2-1, with D uncertain. The CDR3 runs to 18 residues. Germline assignment: CDR1 SGHRS and CDR2 YFSETQ. Between the trimmed V and J ends, which lost 4 bases and 0 bases, there was a span of 20 bases. CDR3 region: CASSGTSRHQTSYNEQFF. The CDR3 nucleotides are TGCGCCAGCAGCGGAACATCGCGGCACCAGACCTCCTACAATGAGCAGTTCTTC.

The rearrangement joins TRBV5-4 to TRBJ2-5, with 7 bases lining up with TRBD1. Trimming at V came to 4 bases and at J to 1 base, leaving 10 bases not matched to a gene. CDR3 length: 16 residues. Germline V gene lookup returns CDR1 SGHNT and CDR2 YYREEE (reference sequence). The CDR3 here is CASSTTGVRVQETQYF. CDR3 DNA sequence: TGTGCCAGCAGCACTACAGGGGTAAGGGTCCAAGAGACCCAGTACTTC.

V usage is TRBV9 and J usage is TRBJ2-1, with 7 bases matching TRBD2. V trimming: 4 bases; J trimming: 10 bases; junction bases outside the gene matches: 17. Germline CDR1 and CDR2: SGDLS and YYNGEE. The CDR3 sequence is 16 residues long. The CDR3 loop reads CASSPRLATSKTEQFF. CDR3 DNA sequence: TGTGCCAGCAGCCCCCGACTAGCCACATCCAAAACGGAGCAGTTCTTC.

Comments on this clone: The germline gene is not matched at one end of the junction; a read error may be the cause. Other DNA sequences in this specimen translate into the identical CDR3. The V and J genes are TRBV6-4 and TRBJ1-2; 8 positions agree with TRBD1. From germline, CDR1 is MRHNA and CDR2 SNTAGT. This CDR3 spans 15 amino acids. The CDR3, as DNA: TGTGCCAGCAGTGAAGGACAGGGTGGGAACTACGGCTACACCTTC. Protein: CASSEGQGGNYGYTF.

The rearrangement uses TRBV5-1 and TRBJ2-2; D is undetermined. The V gene lost 4 bases and the J gene lost 0 bases, with 4 bases spanning the gap. Germline V CDR1 and CDR2: SGHRS, YFSETQ. CDR3 size: 13 residues. CDR3 protein: CASSQTNTGELFF. CDR3 in DNA: TGCGCCAGCAGCCAGACGAACACCGGGGAGCTGTTTTTT.

The CDR3 region is CASSDAPSGMTKNIQYF. Here the CDR3 DNA reads TGTGCCAGCAGTGATGCGCCTAGCGGGATGACCAAAAACATTCAGTACTTC. The genes are TRBV6-1 and TRBJ2-4; 9 nucleotides match TRBD2. CDR3 length: 17 residues. Germline trimming cut 3 bases from V and 2 bases from J; bases unmatched to any gene: 8. Germline V gives CDR1 MNHNS, CDR2 SASEGT.

The rearrangement uses TRBV11-2 and TRBJ2-2; D gene uncertain. The CDR3 contains 14 residues. CDR1 and CDR2 (germline): SGHAT, FQNNGV. With 0 bases removed from V and 6 bases from J, the gap between germline ends came to 8 bases. The CDR3 loop is CASSLDRLSGELFF. The CDR3 DNA reads TGTGCCAGCAGCTTAGATCGGCTGTCCGGGGAGCTGTTTTTT.

The V and J genes are TRBV4-1 and TRBJ2-3; 8 positions match TRBD2. Germline trimming cut 3 bases from V and 3 bases from J; bases unmatched to any gene: 8. CDR3 length: 16 residues. CDR1 MGHRA and CDR2 YSYEKL come from the germline V gene. The CDR3, as DNA: TGCGCCAGCAGCCATCCCCGGGGGGGAATGACAGATACGCAGTATTTT. Its protein product is CASSHPRGGMTDTQYF.

The chain carries TRBV6-5 and TRBJ1-1; 7 bases align to TRBD1. After removal of 3 bases from V and 10 bases from J, the junction contained 11 bases not matched to a gene. This CDR3 spans 14 amino acids. CDR1 and CDR2 (germline): MNHEY, SVGAGI. The CDR3 DNA sequence: TGTGCCAGCAGTTATTATAGGCAGGGGGACGGAGCTTTCTTT. Its translation: CASSYYRQGDGAFF.

CDR3 bases: TGTGCCAGCAGGGGAACAGGGTGGGAAGCTTTCTTT. Amino acids: CASRGTGWEAFF. The genes are TRBV6-6 and TRBJ1-1; D perhaps matches TRBD1 (6 bases). This CDR3 is 12 amino acids long. Germline CDR1 and CDR2: MNHNY and SVGAGI (reference sequence). V lost 6 bases to trimming and J lost 8 bases, with 13 bases between them.

This clone was seen a few times. The chain recombines TRBV19 with TRBJ1-2; the D gene is possibly TRBD1 (5 bases). V lost 2 bases, J lost 4 bases, and 5 bases lay in between. The CDR3 consists of 12 residues. Germline CDR1 LNHDA, CDR2 SQIVND (reference sequence). This chain's CDR3 is CASSIQGYGYTF. The CDR3 nucleotides read TGTGCCAGTAGTATACAGGGCTATGGCTACACCTTC.

This chain uses TRBV6-1 with TRBJ1-5, with TRBD1 matching over 8 bases. The CDR3 sequence is 18 residues long. Trimming took 3 bases from V and 0 from J; bases not matched to a gene: 10. The germline CDR1 and CDR2 sequences are MNHNS and SASEGT. The CDR3 protein is CASSEGQVPRLSNQPQHF. DNA of the CDR3: TGTGCCAGCAGTGAGGGACAGGTCCCCCGACTTAGCAATCAGCCCCAGCATTTT.

The rearrangement links TRBV5-5 to TRBJ1-2; D gene unclear. CDR1 SGHKS and CDR2 YYEKEE come from the germline V gene (reference sequence). The CDR3 contains 16 residues. The V and J ends lost 2 bases and 0 bases respectively, with 14 bases between them. The CDR3 region has the DNA TGTGCCAGCAGCTTAAGTGGGGATCGAGCTAACTATGGCTACACCTTC. Translation gives CASSLSGDRANYGYTF. Complete variable domain (other parts from reference TRBV5-5 and TRBJ1-2): DAGVTQSPTHLIKTRGQQVTLRCSPISGHKSVSWYQQVLGQGPQFIFQYYEKEERGRGNFPDRFSARQFPNYSSELNVNALLLGDSALYLCASSLSGDRANYGYTFGSGTRLTVV.

The V call is TRBV10-3, the J call TRBJ1-5, with a tentative D call TRBD1 (5 bases). The germline V gene encodes CDR1 ENHRY and CDR2 SYGVKD. Trimming pared 3 bases from V and 3 bases from J, leaving 9 bases between. This CDR3 spans 14 amino acids. CDR3: CAISDAGLNQPQHF. In DNA, the CDR3 is TGTGCCATCAGTGATGCGGGGCTCAATCAGCCCCAGCATTTT.

In this sample, this clone turned up once. The CDR3 is CASSIRLGRGPNTEAFF. CDR3 in DNA: TGTGCCAGTAGTATTAGGCTCGGGAGGGGCCCGAACACTGAAGCTTTCTTT. The chain couples TRBV19 to TRBJ1-1; possibly TRBD1 for D (5 bases). V was trimmed by 3 bases and J by 1 base, leaving 18 bases between them. There are 17 residues in the CDR3. Germline loops: CDR1 LNHDA, CDR2 SQIVND (reference sequence).

This clone turned up a few times. The chain has TRBV7-2 and TRBJ1-5; 8 bases align to TRBD1. Germline V gives CDR1 SGHTA, CDR2 FQGNSA. V dropped 5 bases and J dropped 1; count of bases not matched to a gene: 4. The CDR3 spans 15 residues. The CDR3 reads CASSKRTGSNQPQHF. The CDR3 coding sequence is TGTGCCAGCAGCAAAAGGACAGGGAGCAATCAGCCCCAGCATTTT.

V gene TRBV4-3 combines with J gene TRBJ1-1; D perhaps matches TRBD1 (5 bases). The V gene's germline CDR1 is LGHNA and CDR2 YSLEER. The CDR3 spans 13 residues. The ends were cut back, 1 base at V and 6 bases at J, with 9 bases in the middle. The CDR3 DNA reads as TGCGCCAGCAGCCAAGTCAGGGAGGCTGAAGCTTTCTTT. Residues: CASSQVREAEAFF.

This sequence joins TRBV6-1 and TRBJ2-1; 12 nucleotides agree with TRBD2. The CDR3 is 17 residues long. Losses at the gene ends were 3 bases for V and 2 bases for J; bases not matched to a gene: 5. Germline V lookup: CDR1 MNHNS, CDR2 SASEGT. The CDR3 spells CASSELASGGAYNEQFF. Here the CDR3 DNA reads TGTGCCAGCAGTGAGCTGGCTAGCGGGGGGGCCTACAATGAGCAGTTCTTC.

The chain recombines TRBV29-1 with TRBJ1-2; D ambiguous. The CDR3 sequence is 13 residues long. V lost 7 bases and J 2 bases, leaving 14 bases between the germline ends. Per germline, CDR1 SQVTM and CDR2 ANQGSEA. CDR3 sequence: CSATVSGNYGYTF. DNA for the CDR3: TGCAGCGCTACGGTTTCAGGAAACTATGGCTACACCTTC. The full variable domain, completed using reference TRBV29-1 and TRBJ1-2, is SAVISQKPSRDICQRGTSLTIQCQVDSQVTMMFWYRQQPGQSLTLIATANQGSEATYESGFVIDKFPISRPNLTFSTLTVSNMSPEDSSIYLCSATVSGNYGYTFGSGTRLTVV.

The chain carries TRBV27 and TRBJ1-2; a weak D match, TRBD1 (5 bases). V was shortened by 8 bases and J by 3 bases, with 16 bases between the two germline ends. The V gene's germline CDR1 is MNHEY and CDR2 SMNVEV (reference sequence). The CDR3 has 14 residues. CDR3 region: CASGLLLTDYGYTF. The CDR3 region has the DNA TGTGCCAGCGGCTTGCTACTGACAGACTATGGCTACACCTTC.

The chain employs TRBV29-1 and TRBJ1-5; no clear D. There are 13 residues in the CDR3. V lost 4 bases and J 4 bases, leaving 11 bases between the germline ends. Germline loops: CDR1 SQVTM, CDR2 ANQGSEA. CDR3 amino acids: CSVAGAPNQPQHF. CDR3 coding DNA: TGCAGCGTTGCCGGCGCTCCAAATCAGCCCCAGCATTTT.

The V call is TRBV29-1, the J call TRBJ1-2; TRBD1 aligns across 9 bases. The CDR3 has 15 residues. After removal of 4 bases from V and 7 bases from J, the junction contained 13 bases not matched to a gene. Germline V gives CDR1 SQVTM, CDR2 ANQGSEA. The CDR3 DNA reads as TGCAGCGTTGTTAACAGGGGGCGCGAGTTAGGTGGCTACACCTTC. This translates into CSVVNRGRELGGYTF. Full variable domain (missing parts from reference TRBV29-1 and TRBJ1-2): SAVISQKPSRDICQRGTSLTIQCQVDSQVTMMFWYRQQPGQSLTLIATANQGSEATYESGFVIDKFPISRPNLTFSTLTVSNMSPEDSSIYLCSVVNRGRELGGYTFGSGTRLTVV.

This clone was observed many times. This chain links TRBV2 with TRBJ2-7; 7 bases match TRBD1. Germline V lookup: CDR1 SNHLY, CDR2 FYNNEI. The CDR3 sequence is 11 residues long. Unmatched junction bases numbered 1, after V lost 8 bases and J lost 3 bases. This CDR3 is CASGTVYEQYF. CDR3 bases: TGTGCCAGCGGGACAGTCTACGAGCAGTACTTC.

The gene calls are TRBV7-9 and TRBJ2-3; D is uncertain. Between the trimmed V and J ends, which lost 3 bases and 3 bases, there was a span of 4 bases. CDR3 size: 12 residues. The V gene's germline CDR1 is SEHNR and CDR2 FQNEAQ (reference sequence). In nucleotides, the CDR3 is TGTGCCAGCAGCTTTGAAACAGATACGCAGTATTTT. Translation gives CASSFETDTQYF.